The clone carrying this T cell receptor beta chain has at least ten counts. The antigen remains unidentified. The sample is drawn from a study of T cells after yellow fever vaccination. Across the study: Where fractions had low cell numbers, libraries were prepared from them with the SMART-Seq v4 Ultra Low Input RNA kit.

UMIs were added to TCR cDNA along with a universal primer site when it was made by 5'RACE template switching. TCRdb analysed the 5' RACE reads with MiXCR anew, one entry per CDR3 protein. The top ten hold about 16% of the sample, which has hundreds of thousands of distinct CDR3 sequences, just over 20% seen once. Notes on the study in general: Repertoires obtained by FACS sorting could include abundant clonotypes that entered as contaminants from the bulk population. The booster response re-showed most primary clones: more than 95% CD4, approximately 90% CD8.

Germline lookup yields CDR1 SGHTA and CDR2 FQGNSA. The germline V and J ends were trimmed by 3 bases and 4 bases, with 6 bases remaining between them. This CDR3 spans 12 amino acids. The specimen was PBMCs, collected roughly 20 days after the first yellow fever vaccination. The origin of this receptor is a man aged 18 to 30 who received the YFV17D yellow fever vaccine. This sequence joins TRBV7-2 and TRBJ2-5; D not resolved. CDR3 sequence: CASSFARETQYF. In nucleotides, the CDR3 is TGTGCCAGCAGCTTCGCCCGAGAGACCCAGTACTTC.